The present T cell receptor (beta chain) was sequenced within a study of cytomegalovirus exposure and HLA in healthy donors. Overall study: Researchers previously reported finding more than 100 million unique TCR beta sequences from around 200 million T cells.

The PCR ran on 60 Vbeta and 13 Jbeta primers. Libraries were prepared by immunoSEQ multiplex PCR; TCRdb keeps only in-frame clonotypes and omits some of them. The data contain about 37,000 clones, about four fifths of them seen just once; the ten biggest clones take up 9.3%. Per germline, CDR1 SGHTA and CDR2 FQGNSA. This CDR3 has 12 residues. V lost 5 bases and J lost 8, with 12 bases in between. By sample fraction, this clone is medium-sized. The specimen was PBMCs. This receptor was obtained from a woman in her thirties or forties in good health and CMV-seronegative. The chain joins TRBV7-2 to TRBJ1-2, with unresolved D. Here the CDR3 reads CASSSGFLGYTF. CDR3 nucleotide sequence: TGTGCCAGCAGCAGCGGGTTCCTCGGCTACACCTTC.